One and the same sample provided the 23 T cell receptor beta chains below, sequenced in a study of T cell responses to AZD1222 COVID-19 vaccine. Clones were read by immunoSEQ multiplex PCR, and TCRdb kept only the in-frame ones, dropping some. The sample holds 130,000 to 150,000 clones; approximately 90% are singletons and the top ten take roughly 15%. Sequences were derived from peripheral blood, sampled on day 0 of AZD1222 vaccination. All receptors come from an adult in good health.

The DNA of the CDR3 is TGTGCCAGCAGCCCCGGGACAGGGAAAGATACGCAGTATTTT. Translation gives CASSPGTGKDTQYF. This chain uses TRBV5-6 with TRBJ2-3; 9 bases agree with TRBD1. The length of the CDR3 is 14 residues. J gave up 5 bases and V 4 bases, and 5 bases lay outside the gene matches. Germline V lookup: CDR1 SGHDT, CDR2 YYEEEE.

This clone is a singleton in its sample. The rearrangement uses TRBV6-1 and TRBJ2-7; D not resolved. There are 12 residues in the CDR3. With 6 bases removed from V and 2 bases from J, the gap between germline ends came to 8 bases. CDR1 and CDR2 (germline): MNHNS, SASEGT. For the CDR3, the DNA is TGTGCCAGCAGCACCTCTACCTACGAGCAGTACTTC. Protein: CASSTSTYEQYF.

This rearrangement joins TRBV4-3 to TRBJ1-3; D is unresolved. The CDR3 length is 18 residues. The germline gives CDR1 LGHNA, CDR2 YSLEER. The V end was cut by 0 bases, the J end by 0 bases, with 15 bases between. The CDR3 sequence is CASSQDYRGTRSGNTIYF. The CDR3 DNA follows: TGCGCCAGCAGCCAAGACTACCGGGGAACCCGCTCTGGAAACACCATATATTTT.

The gene calls are TRBV25-1 and TRBJ1-1; maybe TRBD1 (5 bases). This CDR3 is built from 12 residues. The ends were cut back, 8 bases at V and 1 base at J, with 8 bases in the middle. CDR1 is MGHDK and CDR2 is SYGVNS in the germline V gene. For the CDR3, the DNA is TGTGCCAGCCGGGACCAGAACACTGAAGCTTTCTTT. This codes for CASRDQNTEAFF.

V is TRBV6-5 and J is TRBJ2-2; D unresolved. Germline V CDR1 and CDR2: MNHEY, SVGAGI. Trimming removed 7 bases from V and 7 bases from J, with 7 bases in between. This CDR3 spans 11 amino acids. The CDR3 region has the DNA TGTGCCAGCACCAGGTTCGGGGAGCTGTTTTTT. Its protein product is CASTRFGELFF.

This clone was recorded once. The rearrangement joins TRBV6-5 to TRBJ1-1; D is perhaps TRBD1 (5 bases). The V end was cut by 6 bases, the J end by 11 bases, with 16 bases between. There are 12 residues in the CDR3. CDR1 and CDR2 (germline): MNHEY, SVGAGI. CDR3 nucleotides: TGTGCCAGCAGGGGTACCATTGGGGGGGCTTTCTTT. This encodes CASRGTIGGAFF.

The J gene is TRBJ2-7, the V gene TRBV18, with unresolved D. Germline lookup yields CDR1 KGHSH and CDR2 LQKENI. The CDR3 extends over 13 amino acids. Trimming shortened V by 2 bases and J by 4 bases, and 9 bases separated the two germline ends. The CDR3 region is CASSPKQGYEQYF. The CDR3 DNA follows: TGTGCCAGCTCACCAAAACAAGGTTACGAGCAGTACTTC.

The chain employs TRBV16 and TRBJ1-5, with TRBD1 matching 7 bases. This CDR3 contains 13 residues. Germline V gene lookup returns CDR1 KGHSY and CDR2 FQNENV. The ends lost 4 bases at V and 9 bases at J; junction bases unmatched: 6. CDR3 coding DNA: TGTGCCAGCAGCCCGACGCGACAGGGGCCCCAGCATTTT. As protein: CASSPTRQGPQHF.

On this clone itself: The sample has other DNA sequences that encode this CDR3 too. The rearrangement joins TRBV3-1 (or the pseudogene TRBV3-2) to TRBJ1-2; no clear D. The V and J ends lost 1 base and 5 bases respectively, with 5 bases between them. Germline V gene sequence: CDR1 LGHDT, CDR2 YNNKEL (reference sequence). CDR3 length: 12 residues. CDR3 sequence (DNA): TGTGCCAGCAGCCAAGCCTCATATGGCTACACCTTC. Its translation: CASSQASYGYTF.

DNA for the CDR3: TGTGCCTGGGCGGCGGGTGAGGGTCAGCCCCAGCATTTT. Encoded protein: CAWAAGEGQPQHF. The chain recombines TRBV30 with TRBJ1-5; no clear D. CDR3 size: 13 residues. V lost 5 bases, J lost 6 bases, and 14 bases lay in between. In germline, CDR1 is GTSNPN, CDR2 SVGIG (reference sequence).

About this clone: The identical CDR3 is also encoded by other nucleotide sequences in the sample. This chain joins TRBV5-4 and TRBJ1-3, with unresolved D. V shed 1 base and J shed 2 bases, with 7 bases lying between them. This CDR3 is 14 amino acids long. Germline V gene sequence: CDR1 SGHNT, CDR2 YYREEE (reference sequence). CDR3 sequence (DNA): TGTGCCAGCAGCTTGCAAGGTCCTGGAAACACCATATATTTT. It specifies CASSLQGPGNTIYF.

The chain links TRBV7-2 to TRBJ1-4, with unresolved D. The germline V gene has CDR1 SGHTA and CDR2 FQGNSA. Trimming shortened V by 1 base and J by 5 bases, and 8 bases separated the two germline ends. The CDR3 extends over 14 amino acids. The CDR3 region has the DNA TGTGCCAGCAGCTTAGGGCAAAGAAATGAAAAACTGTTTTTT. Amino acids: CASSLGQRNEKLFF.

This chain uses TRBV6-6 with TRBJ1-1; D possibly corresponds to TRBD1 (6 bases). V was clipped by 6 bases and J by 1 base, with 15 bases between them. CDR3 length equals 15 residues. The germline gives CDR1 MNHNY, CDR2 SVGAGI (reference sequence). The CDR3 DNA is TGTGCCAGCAGCTTGGCTCAGGGGTGGAACACTGAAGCTTTCTTT. This gives the protein CASSLAQGWNTEAFF.

This clone was observed a few times. The gene calls are TRBV3-1 (or the pseudogene TRBV3-2) and TRBJ1-2, with D hard to call. Trimming removed 3 bases from V and 5 bases from J, with 10 bases in between. Per germline, CDR1 LGHDT and CDR2 YNNKEL (reference sequence). The CDR3 loop spans 13 amino acids. The CDR3 bases are TGTGCCAGCAGCCACGGACGGGCATATGGCTACACCTTC. Encoded protein: CASSHGRAYGYTF.

The J gene is TRBJ2-5, the V gene TRBV10-2, with 10 bases fitting TRBD2. CDR3 length: 15 amino acids. Germline assignment: CDR1 WSHSY and CDR2 SAAADI. The junction had 7 bases not matched to a gene; V was cut back by 4 bases and J by 5 bases. Here the CDR3 DNA reads TGCGCCAGCAGTGCCTCCGGGACTAGCGCTGAGACCCAGTACTTC. It is translated as CASSASGTSAETQYF.

J is TRBJ2-3 and V is TRBV19, with 7 bases lining up with TRBD2. Trimming took 7 bases from V and 1 from J; bases not matched to a gene: 2. CDR1 LNHDA and CDR2 SQIVND come from the germline V gene (reference sequence). CDR3 size: 13 residues. The CDR3 coding sequence is TGTGCCAGTAAGGCGGGAGGCACAGATACGCAGTATTTT. Translation: CASKAGGTDTQYF.

The chain carries TRBV29-1 and TRBJ1-2; TRBD1 might be the D (5 bases). V was clipped by 4 bases and J by 4 bases, with 10 bases between them. Germline V lookup: CDR1 SQVTM, CDR2 ANQGSEA. The CDR3 contains 12 residues. CDR3: CSVGQGSYGYTF. CDR3 bases: TGCAGCGTTGGGCAGGGAAGCTATGGCTACACCTTC.

The J gene is TRBJ1-2, the V gene TRBV29-1; 11 nucleotides line up with TRBD1. V lost 4 bases to trimming and J lost 4 bases; unmatched junction nucleotides: 23. The germline V gene encodes CDR1 SQVTM and CDR2 ANQGSEA. The CDR3 loop spans 20 amino acids. The chain's CDR3 is CSVVNRADWGDRGLIYGYTF. CDR3 in DNA: TGCAGCGTTGTTAATCGAGCCGATTGGGGGGACAGGGGGTTAATCTATGGCTACACCTTC.

This clone was found once. The chain is built from TRBV28 and TRBJ1-2; D is uncertain. The germline CDR1 and CDR2 sequences are MDHEN and SYDVKM. Trimming took off 3 bases at V and 5 bases at J, with 7 bases between the two ends. CDR3 size: 12 residues. The DNA for the CDR3 is TGTGCCAGCAGTTTGCAGAAGTATGGCTACACCTTC. Protein: CASSLQKYGYTF.

The genes are TRBV20-1 and TRBJ2-5; 8 bases are a match to TRBD2. V trimming: 3 bases; J trimming: 2 bases; junction bases outside the gene matches: 2. Germline V CDR1 and CDR2: DFQATT, SNEGSKA (reference sequence). The CDR3 has 13 residues. CDR3 DNA sequence: TGCAGTGCTAGTCCGGGGGGGCAAGAGACCCAGTACTTC. This sequence encodes CSASPGGQETQYF.

Regarding this clone: Other DNA sequences within the sample encode an identical CDR3. The gene calls are TRBV2 and TRBJ2-7; 9 bases line up with TRBD1. V was clipped by 7 bases and J by 1 base; unmatched bases: 11. There are 16 residues in the CDR3. CDR1 is SNHLY and CDR2 is FYNNEI in the germline V gene. CDR3 sequence (DNA): TGTGCCAGCATATGGCTAACAGGGGGCCTATCCTACGAGCAGTACTTC. Its translation is CASIWLTGGLSYEQYF.

In its sample, this clone was seen many times. The J gene is TRBJ1-2, the V gene TRBV5-6; D gene unclear. The CDR3 is 13 amino acids. V was clipped by 0 bases and J by 5 bases, with 8 bases between them. Germline V gene data show CDR1 as SGHDT and CDR2 as YYEEEE. This chain's CDR3 is CASSLAGQYGYTF. The CDR3 region has the DNA TGTGCCAGCAGCTTGGCGGGTCAGTATGGCTACACCTTC.

The chain carries TRBV5-6 and TRBJ2-7; D is uncertain. From germline, CDR1 is SGHDT and CDR2 YYEEEE. This CDR3 contains 12 residues. V lost 0 bases to trimming and J lost 2 bases, with 3 bases between them. The CDR3 region is CASSLEAYEQYF. CDR3 coding DNA: TGTGCCAGCAGCTTGGAGGCCTACGAGCAGTACTTC.